This T cell receptor (beta chain) was sequenced in a study of T cell changes during pregnancy in multiple sclerosis (dated by TCRdb to the late 2010s). General notes on the study: The study examined how the T cell repertoire changed over the course of pregnancy in women with multiple sclerosis.

For this clone: This receptor's antigen is unknown. No much larger clone exists at a distance of one base, and base qualities are not known.

The library was made by the immunoSEQ multiplex PCR assay. Entries here come from immuneACCESS through TCRdb and include only in-frame sequences with V and J called. Some clones fail to appear in such tables; in the studies checked, an unresolved V gene covers under half of the shortfall, and the cause of the remainder is unknown. In all, the sample holds about 57,000 clones, and more than 85% of those were seen once. 0.38% of the sample is in the top ten clones. The receptor's source is a female donor with multiple sclerosis, enrolled in a pregnancy study. Source: CD4+ T cells from peripheral blood mononuclear cells, taken in the third trimester of pregnancy.

The CDR3 has the sequence CASSPGLAGETQYF. The nucleotides are TGTGCCAGCAGCCCCGGACTAGCTGGGGAGACCCAGTACTTC. The rearrangement combines TRBV7-9 with TRBJ2-5, and TRBD2 matches 8 of the central bases. The CDR3 holds 14 amino acids from the cysteine to the phenylalanine. Only CDR3 DNA is held: 42 bases, read in frame from base 1. The germline V gene (reference sequence) supplies CDR1 SEHNR and CDR2 FQNEAQ. Trimming accounts for 5 bases at V and 5 bases at J, while the number of junction bases matched to no gene is 7.